What follows is one T cell receptor beta chain and its context. The primer mix had 60 Vbeta and 13 Jbeta primers. This table comes from immunoSEQ multiplex PCR, and its TCRdb copy is limited to in-frame clones, with some not included. The sample has about 190,000 clones; 80% to 85% are singletons. Germline CDR1 and CDR2: SGHRS and YFSETQ. Trimming left V 1 base short and J 0 bases short, with 11 bases between. CDR3 length equals 16 residues. These data come from a study of cytomegalovirus exposure and HLA in healthy donors. The sequenced sample was PBMCs. The receptor's source is a man aged 35-49 years in good health and CMV-seropositive. This chain links TRBV5-1 with TRBJ1-3; D call uncertain. This chain's CDR3 is CASSLTAVSSGNTIYF. The CDR3 DNA follows: TGCGCCAGCAGCTTGACCGCGGTCTCCTCTGGAAACACCATATATTTT.